Described below is a single T cell receptor (beta chain) sequence and its context. These data originate in a study of T cell responses to AZD1222 COVID-19 vaccine. Method: immunoSEQ multiplex PCR; TCRdb's copy keeps in-frame clones and lacks some. Among more than 150,000 clones, around 95% were seen once, and the ten largest hold approximately 0.6%. The specimen comprised peripheral blood, sampled on day 0 of AZD1222 vaccination. This clonotype was obtained from an adult in good health.

CDR3 coding DNA: TGTGCCAGCAGTGCTGCGGGGTGGGAGCAGTTCTTC. Amino acids: CASSAAGWEQFF. The chain combines TRBV12-3 or TRBV12-4 with TRBJ2-1; tentative D call: TRBD2 (6 bases). CDR3 length equals 12 residues. V was trimmed by 5 bases and J by 10 bases, leaving 12 bases between them.